Included here is one TCR beta chain sequence, with context. The antigen remains unidentified. Trimming removed 4 bases from V and 4 bases from J, with 12 bases in between. The germline V gene has CDR1 SGDLS and CDR2 YYNGEE. This CDR3 region has 14 residues. The data originate from a study of cytomegalovirus exposure and HLA in healthy donors. Findings and caveats of the study: Among TCR beta chains, those listed as cytomegalovirus-associated numbered 164. Specificity of a few CMV-associated chains for CMV antigens was verified in vitro. A later analysis found first-cohort TCR clusters tended to co-occur in the 120 validation repertoires.

Repertoires were generated with immunoSEQ multiplex PCR, while TCRdb's copy carries only in-frame clones and drops some. Of approximately 150,000 clones in the sample, about nine tenths were seen once. Sequencing input: PBMCs. This clonotype was obtained from a man aged 18 to 30 in good health and CMV-seropositive. The gene calls are TRBV9 and TRBJ1-3; the D gene is possibly TRBD1 (5 bases). In DNA, the CDR3 is TGTGCCAGCAGCACAAGGGGCTCCGGAAACACCATATATTTT. It specifies CASSTRGSGNTIYF.